Below, 10 T cell receptor beta chains from the same sample are listed, as sequenced in a study of control samples from healthy donors and cancer patients. Assay: immunoSEQ multiplex PCR; the TCRdb copy retains only in-frame clones and omits some. The sample has around 100,000 clones, about 88% seen once. The material sequenced was blood. The source is a woman in her fifties or sixties in good health.

The CDR3 bases are TGTGCCAGCACCCCCGGGACAGGGTCCTACGAGCAGTACGTC. This translates into CASTPGTGSYEQYV. The chain joins TRBV5-6 to TRBJ2-7; 9 positions agree with TRBD1. After removal of 6 bases from V and 1 base from J, the junction contained 5 bases not matched to a gene. The CDR3 covers 14 residues. Germline assignment: CDR1 SGHDT and CDR2 YYEEEE.

V usage is TRBV21-1 and J usage is TRBJ1-6; the table names TRBD1, a call not compared with the DNA. TRBV21-1 is classified as a pseudogene. The CDR3 totals 12 residues. CDR3 amino acids: CASSPDSPRIHF. CDR3 coding DNA: TGTGCCAGCAGCCCCGACAGTCCTCGGATCCACTTT.

The chain recombines TRBV19 with TRBJ1-1; D possibly corresponds to TRBD1 (5 bases). The CDR3 sequence is 12 residues long. V lost 11 bases and J 10 bases, leaving 20 bases between the germline ends. CDR1 and CDR2 from the germline V gene are LNHDA and SQIVND (reference sequence). The CDR3 is CASLLQAGGAFF. The CDR3 DNA is TGTGCCTCCCTCCTACAGGCCGGGGGAGCTTTCTTT.

The chain links TRBV13 to TRBJ2-7; 12 nucleotides agree with TRBD2. Germline values: CDR1 PRHDT, CDR2 FYEKMQ (reference sequence). Unmatched junction bases numbered 2, after V lost 4 bases and J lost 1 base. This CDR3 spans 15 amino acids. CDR3 coding DNA: TGTGCCAGCAGCTCTAGCGGGAGGGGGTCCTACGAGCAGTACGTC. Encoded protein: CASSSSGRGSYEQYV.

This clone was observed a few times. CDR3 in DNA: TGTGCCAGCAAGGATCAGGGGGCGCGTGGGTCCGGGGAGCTGTTTTTT. Residues: CASKDQGARGSGELFF. The chain recombines TRBV27 with TRBJ2-2; 8 bases are a match to TRBD1. Germline assignment: CDR1 MNHEY and CDR2 SMNVEV (reference sequence). This CDR3 is 16 amino acids long. V was pared by 7 bases and J by 6 bases, with 13 bases of the junction left unmatched.

The V gene is TRBV29-1, the J gene TRBJ2-2; no firm D call. From germline, CDR1 is SQVTM and CDR2 ANQGSEA. The length of the CDR3 is 12 residues. V lost 3 bases, J lost 3 bases, and 5 bases lay in between. CDR3 sequence: CSVESDTGELFF. In DNA, the CDR3 is TGCAGCGTTGAGTCTGACACCGGGGAGCTGTTTTTT.

The gene calls are TRBV10-2 and TRBJ2-7, with TRBD1 identical over 7 bases. V was pared by 8 bases and J by 3 bases, with 7 bases of the junction left unmatched. From germline, CDR1 is WSHSY and CDR2 SAAADI. This CDR3 is 13 amino acids long. DNA for the CDR3: TGCGCCAGCCGAGGGACAGCTAGCTACGAGCAGTACTTC. Encoded protein: CASRGTASYEQYF.

V and J are TRBV7-3 and TRBJ2-3; the match to TRBD2 covers 8 bases. The germline CDR1 and CDR2 sequences are SGHTA and FQGTGA. Trimming took 0 bases from V and 0 from J; bases not matched to a gene: 8. The CDR3 loop spans 18 amino acids. The CDR3 reads CASSLTAGGVTSTDTQYF. DNA of the CDR3: TGTGCCAGCAGCTTAACGGCGGGGGGAGTAACTAGCACAGATACGCAGTATTTT.

This clone was observed a single time. The rearrangement uses TRBV10-1 and TRBJ1-6; perhaps TRBD1 as D (6 bases). Germline V gene data show CDR1 as WNHNN and CDR2 as SYGVQD (reference sequence). Trimming left V 2 bases short and J 9 bases short, with 11 bases between. The CDR3 extends over 14 amino acids. In DNA form, the CDR3 reads TGCGCCAGCAGTGAGGGTGACAGGAGTTCACCCCTCCACTTT. It is translated as CASSEGDRSSPLHF.

This chain joins TRBV24-1 and TRBJ2-1; the D call may be TRBD1 or TRBD2 (7 bases each). There are 17 residues in the CDR3. V lost 4 bases, J lost 0 bases, and 15 bases lay in between. CDR1 is KGHDR, CDR2 SFDVKD, per germline. DNA of the CDR3: TGTGCCACCAGTGAACGCCCCAGGGGGGGCTCCTACAATGAGCAGTTCTTC. It specifies CATSERPRGGSYNEQFF.